This T cell receptor (beta chain) was sequenced during a study of siplizumab effects on memory and regulatory T cells. Here immunoSEQ multiplex PCR was the method, and the copy in TCRdb shows in-frame clones only, minus some. The sample lists about 55,000 clones, 95% to 97% occurring once. CDR1 is SGHDN, CDR2 FVKESK, per germline. This CDR3 comprises 14 residues. Trimming shortened V by 0 bases and J by 8 bases, and 13 bases separated the two germline ends. With respect to this clone: Its antigen is as yet unknown.

Broader study findings: Naive T cells, seemingly more diverse than memory cells, seemed major alloresponse contributors. Suppressive activity of Tregs proliferating in siplizumab cultures remained unconfirmed. Under siplizumab, an average roughly 70% of mappable alloreactive CD4+ clones were Treg-derived, compared with under 35% in controls. An assignable phenotype, naive or memory, was missing from roughly 76-95% of proliferating CD4+ or CD8+ clones.

The sequencing sample was made of naive CD4+ T cells sorted from blood. V usage is TRBV14 and J usage is TRBJ1-2, with D unclear. The receptor's source is a human donor in good health. The CDR3 spells CASSQDTHLGGYTF. The CDR3 DNA sequence: TGTGCCAGCAGCCAAGATACCCACCTCGGAGGCTACACCTTC.